The 21 T cell receptor beta chains given below trace back to one sample, sequenced in a study of cytomegalovirus exposure and HLA in healthy donors. 60 Vbeta and 13 Jbeta primers were used in PCR. Clones were sequenced by immunoSEQ multiplex PCR, and TCRdb holds only the in-frame ones, with some missing. This sample has around 190,000 clones, with 80% to 90% found just once. Sequencing was carried out using PBMCs. The receptors were gathered from a woman aged 25 to 39 in good health and CMV-seronegative.

This chain uses TRBV6-5 with TRBJ2-1; a weak D match, TRBD1 (6 bases). The length of the CDR3 is 13 residues. Trimming stripped 5 bases from V and 3 bases from J, with 8 bases between. Germline assignment: CDR1 MNHEY and CDR2 SVGAGI. The CDR3 is CASSRGGYNEQFF. The CDR3 DNA is TGTGCCAGCAGTCGAGGGGGCTACAATGAGCAGTTCTTC.

This chain joins TRBV29-1 and TRBJ2-1; a weak D match, TRBD1 (6 bases). The V gene's germline CDR1 is SQVTM and CDR2 ANQGSEA. The CDR3 contains 14 residues. Trimming shortened V by 6 bases and J by 4 bases, and 16 bases separated the two germline ends. DNA of the CDR3: TGCAGCGTCTGGGACACCCTCTTTTACAATGAGCAGTTCTTC. This encodes CSVWDTLFYNEQFF.

V and J are TRBV6-1 and TRBJ2-7; 7 bases align to TRBD1. V shed 3 bases and J 6 bases; nucleotides not matched to a gene: 2. The CDR3 is made up of 12 amino acids. CDR1 and CDR2 (germline): MNHNS, SASEGT. The DNA for the CDR3 is TGTGCCAGCAGTGAGAACAGGGGCGAGCAGTACTTC. It codes for CASSENRGEQYF.

The chain carries TRBV5-1 and TRBJ2-2; D is possibly TRBD1 (5 bases). V lost 4 bases, J lost 7 bases, and 8 bases lay in between. The length of the CDR3 is 12 residues. Germline V gives CDR1 SGHRS, CDR2 YFSETQ. The CDR3 DNA reads as TGCGCCAGCAGCGTAGACAGCGGGGAGCTGTTTTTT. This encodes CASSVDSGELFF.

The chain is built from TRBV5-1 and TRBJ1-5, with 8 bases matching TRBD1. V was clipped by 3 bases and J by 6 bases; unmatched bases: 8. The CDR3 extends over 15 amino acids. Germline lookup yields CDR1 SGHRS and CDR2 YFSETQ. The CDR3 is CASSSQGARGQPQHF. The CDR3 DNA reads TGCGCCAGCAGCTCCCAGGGGGCGCGGGGTCAGCCCCAGCATTTT.

The table lists this clone with a count of one. V is TRBV5-1 and J is TRBJ2-3; 14 bases match TRBD2. From germline, CDR1 is SGHRS and CDR2 YFSETQ. The CDR3 loop spans 15 amino acids. The V segment lost 4 bases and the J segment 5 bases; nucleotides outside the gene matches: 3. CDR3 DNA sequence: TGCGCCAGCAGCCGACTAGCGGGAGGGCAAGATACGCAGTATTTT. This translates into CASSRLAGGQDTQYF.

In the case of this clone: This sample also contains other DNA sequences that code for the same CDR3. This sequence joins TRBV5-4 and TRBJ1-2; 9 bases fit TRBD1. Per germline, CDR1 SGHNT and CDR2 YYREEE (reference sequence). Losses at the gene ends were 5 bases for V and 6 bases for J; bases not matched to a gene: 5. The CDR3 is 13 amino acids. This chain's CDR3 is CASRLDRGDGYTF. Written as DNA, the CDR3 is TGTGCCAGCAGGCTGGACAGGGGAGATGGCTACACCTTC.

This chain joins TRBV10-2 and TRBJ1-5, with D perhaps TRBD1 (5 bases). V lost 2 bases to trimming and J lost 7 bases, with 9 bases between them. The germline V gene encodes CDR1 WSHSY and CDR2 SAAADI. The CDR3 is made up of 13 amino acids. CDR3 sequence: CASSEGARQPQHF. CDR3 coding DNA: TGCGCCAGCAGTGAGGGGGCAAGGCAGCCCCAGCATTTT.

This chain links TRBV10-2 with TRBJ1-1, with D possibly being TRBD1 (5 bases). The germline gives CDR1 WSHSY, CDR2 SAAADI. The CDR3 is 12 residues long. With 8 bases removed from V and 4 bases from J, the gap between germline ends came to 11 bases. DNA for the CDR3: TGCGCCAGCTCCAGGGAAGGCACTGAAGCTTTCTTT. Translated: CASSREGTEAFF.

The V gene is TRBV5-1, the J gene TRBJ2-2; tentatively, D is TRBD2 (5 bases). V was cut by 2 bases and J by 6 bases, with 8 bases left in between. The germline CDR1 and CDR2 sequences are SGHRS and YFSETQ. The CDR3 consists of 13 residues. CDR3 region: CASSFSSPGELFF. The CDR3 nucleotides are TGCGCCAGCAGCTTTTCTAGCCCCGGGGAGCTGTTTTTT.

The rearrangement links TRBV28 to TRBJ1-2, with D hard to call. The ends were cut back, 2 bases at V and 5 bases at J, with 9 bases in the middle. Germline CDR1 is MDHEN and CDR2 is SYDVKM. This CDR3 spans 13 amino acids. CDR3 DNA: TGTGCCAGCAGTTTACGGACTGATTATGGCTACACCTTC. It specifies CASSLRTDYGYTF.

J is TRBJ2-1 and V is TRBV28; D remains ambiguous. Trimming shortened V by 7 bases and J by 2 bases, and 12 bases separated the two germline ends. Germline loops: CDR1 MDHEN, CDR2 SYDVKM. The CDR3 consists of 14 residues. Here the CDR3 reads CASNQNTPYNEQFF. For the CDR3, the DNA is TGTGCCAGCAATCAGAACACACCCTACAATGAGCAGTTCTTC.

V usage is TRBV2 and J usage is TRBJ2-7, with 7 bases aligning to TRBD1. This CDR3 is 13 amino acids long. Germline V gene sequence: CDR1 SNHLY, CDR2 FYNNEI. Germline trimming cut 8 bases from V and 5 bases from J; bases unmatched to any gene: 9. The CDR3 bases are TGTGCCAGCGCTTCCGTACAGGGGAACGAGCAGTACTTC. Translating gives CASASVQGNEQYF.

This clone was counted only a few times. The sample holds other DNA sequences that translate to the same CDR3. The chain recombines TRBV5-1 with TRBJ2-7; 14 bases are shared with TRBD2. The CDR3 extends over 16 amino acids. V was pared by 4 bases and J by 4 bases, with 7 bases of the junction left unmatched. Germline V gene lookup returns CDR1 SGHRS and CDR2 YFSETQ. CDR3 loop: CASSPGLAGVAYEQYF. In DNA form, the CDR3 reads TGCGCCAGCAGCCCGGGACTAGCGGGAGTGGCTTACGAGCAGTACTTC. Variable domain in full (rest from reference TRBV5-1 and TRBJ2-7): KAGVTQTPRYLIKTRGQQVTLSCSPISGHRSVSWYQQTPGQGLQFLFEYFSETQRNKGNFPGRFSGRQFSNSRSEMNVSTLELGDSALYLCASSPGLAGVAYEQYFGPGTRLTVT.

The V call is TRBV9, the J call TRBJ2-1, with 10 bases identical to TRBD1. Germline lookup yields CDR1 SGDLS and CDR2 YYNGEE. After removal of 0 bases from V and 5 bases from J, the junction contained 2 bases not matched to a gene. CDR3 length equals 15 residues. The CDR3 reads CASSVVGTGDNEQFF. The CDR3 DNA sequence: TGTGCCAGCAGCGTAGTCGGGACAGGGGACAATGAGCAGTTCTTC.

The chain employs TRBV7-9 and TRBJ2-1; D gene unclear. This CDR3 is built from 11 residues. The ends were cut back, 5 bases at V and 7 bases at J, with 6 bases in the middle. In germline, CDR1 is SEHNR, CDR2 FQNEAQ (reference sequence). CDR3 residues: CASSLLNEQFF. DNA of the CDR3: TGTGCCAGCAGCCTCCTGAATGAGCAGTTCTTC.

This chain links TRBV7-6 with TRBJ2-4; D might be TRBD1 (6 bases). The V end lost 1 base, the J end lost 15 bases, and 13 bases lay between the germline ends. This CDR3 is built from 12 residues. Germline V gives CDR1 SGHVS, CDR2 FNYEAQ. CDR3 region: CASSLGQAEMYF. The CDR3 region has the DNA TGTGCCAGCAGCTTAGGACAGGCCGAGATGTACTTC. Based on the CDR3 plus reference TRBV7-6 and TRBJ2-4, the full variable domain is GAGVSQSPRYKVTKRGQDVALRCDPISGHVSLYWYRQALGQGPEFLTYFNYEAQQDKSGLPNDRFSAERPEGSISTLTIQRTEQRDSAMYRCASSLGQAEMYFGAGTRLSVL.

This clone was seen a single time. V and J are TRBV9 and TRBJ2-7; possibly TRBD1 for D (5 bases). This CDR3 contains 15 residues. Germline V gene data show CDR1 as SGDLS and CDR2 as YYNGEE. Deletions cut 3 bases from V and 2 bases from J, with 15 bases between. CDR3 nucleotide sequence: TGTGCCAGCAGCGAAAGGGGCAATGAAGCCTACGAGCAGTACTTC. It yields the protein CASSERGNEAYEQYF. Using reference TRBV9 and TRBJ2-7 for the parts outside the CDR3, the full variable domain is DSGVTQTPKHLITATGQRVTLRCSPRSGDLSVYWYQQSLDQGLQFLIQYYNGEERAKGNILERFSAQQFPDLHSELNLSSLELGDSALYFCASSERGNEAYEQYFGPGTRLTVT.

The gene calls are TRBV5-4 and TRBJ2-1, with 8 bases aligning to TRBD2. With 2 bases clipped from V and 5 bases from J, the junction kept 9 bases outside the gene matches. The CDR3 has 16 residues. Germline V lookup: CDR1 SGHNT, CDR2 YYREEE (reference sequence). The CDR3 DNA sequence: TGTGCCAGCAGCTTCTTGCTAGCGGGCCCTAACAATGAGCAGTTCTTC. The encoded protein is CASSFLLAGPNNEQFF.

This clone showed up just once. The chain couples TRBV6-1 to TRBJ2-7, with D possibly TRBD2 on 6 matching bases. The germline V gene has CDR1 MNHNS and CDR2 SASEGT. The CDR3 contains 14 residues. V lost 6 bases, J lost 5 bases, and 17 bases lay in between. CDR3 in amino acids: CASRNPPGEDEQYF. The CDR3 bases are TGTGCCAGCAGGAACCCCCCGGGGGAGGACGAGCAGTACTTC.

Only a few counts were recorded for this clone. CDR3 coding DNA: TGCGCCAGCAGCTTGGCCTTAGGCCAGGGGGGAGAGACCCAGTACTTC. Its translation is CASSLALGQGGETQYF. This rearrangement joins TRBV5-1 to TRBJ2-5, with D maybe TRBD1 (7 bases). CDR1 and CDR2 (germline): SGHRS, YFSETQ. Trimming shortened V by 0 bases and J by 4 bases, and 16 bases separated the two germline ends. The CDR3 runs to 16 residues. The complete variable domain, with remaining parts taken from reference TRBV5-1 and TRBJ2-5, reads KAGVTQTPRYLIKTRGQQVTLSCSPISGHRSVSWYQQTPGQGLQFLFEYFSETQRNKGNFPGRFSGRQFSNSRSEMNVSTLELGDSALYLCASSLALGQGGETQYFGPGTRLLVL.